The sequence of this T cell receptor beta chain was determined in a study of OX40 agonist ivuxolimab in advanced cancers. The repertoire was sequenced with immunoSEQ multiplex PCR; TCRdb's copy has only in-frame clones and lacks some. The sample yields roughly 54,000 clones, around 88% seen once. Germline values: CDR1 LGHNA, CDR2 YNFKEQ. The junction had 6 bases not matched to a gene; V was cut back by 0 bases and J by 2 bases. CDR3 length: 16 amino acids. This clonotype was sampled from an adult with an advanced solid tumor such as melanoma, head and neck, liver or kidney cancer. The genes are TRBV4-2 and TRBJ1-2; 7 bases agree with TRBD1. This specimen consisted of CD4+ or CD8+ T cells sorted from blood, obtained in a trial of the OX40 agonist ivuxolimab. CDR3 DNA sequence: TGTGCCAGCAGCCAAGATTGGGCAGGGGGGAACTATGGCTACACCTTC. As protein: CASSQDWAGGNYGYTF.